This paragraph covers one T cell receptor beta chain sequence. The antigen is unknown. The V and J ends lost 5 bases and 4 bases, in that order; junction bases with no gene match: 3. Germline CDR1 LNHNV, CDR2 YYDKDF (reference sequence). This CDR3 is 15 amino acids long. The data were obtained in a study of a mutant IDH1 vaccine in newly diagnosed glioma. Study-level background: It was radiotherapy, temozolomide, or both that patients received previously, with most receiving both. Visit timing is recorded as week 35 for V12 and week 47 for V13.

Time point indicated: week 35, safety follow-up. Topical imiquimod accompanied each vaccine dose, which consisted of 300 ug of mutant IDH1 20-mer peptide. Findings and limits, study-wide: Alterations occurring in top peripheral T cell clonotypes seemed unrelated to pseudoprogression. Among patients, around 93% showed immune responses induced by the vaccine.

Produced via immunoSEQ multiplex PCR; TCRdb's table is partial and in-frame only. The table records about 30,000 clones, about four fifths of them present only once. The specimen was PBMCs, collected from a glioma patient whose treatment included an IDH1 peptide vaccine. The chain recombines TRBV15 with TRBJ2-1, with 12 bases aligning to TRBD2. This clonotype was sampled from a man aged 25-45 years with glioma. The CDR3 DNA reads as TGTGCCACCAGCGGGACTAGCGGGTCTTACAATGAGCAGTTCTTC. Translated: CATSGTSGSYNEQFF. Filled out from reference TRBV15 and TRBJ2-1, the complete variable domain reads DAMVIQNPRYQVTQFGKPVTLSCSQTLNHNVMYWYQQKSSQAPKLLFHYYDKDFNNEADTPDNFQSRRPNTSFCFLDIRSPGLGDTAMYLCATSGTSGSYNEQFFGPGTRLTVL.